This TCR beta chain was identified during a study of CD8+ T cells in alopecia areata. Overall study results and limits: Sequencing of scalp tissue also captures the resident alphabeta T cells of normal skin. Affected lesional scalp, above all in alopecia totalis/universalis, was more clonal than normal scalp. TCR sharing was clearer in mice than between patients, perhaps partly owing to patient HLA diversity.

This CDR3 spans 14 amino acids. The germline CDR1 and CDR2 sequences are SNHLY and FYNNEI. Between the trimmed V and J ends, which lost 10 bases and 6 bases, there was a span of 19 bases. Investigators isolated RNA and reverse transcribed it into cDNA to act as the sequencing template. Produced via immunoSEQ multiplex PCR; TCRdb's table is partial and in-frame only. The table shows some 150,000 clones, with about three fifths occurring only once. On this clone: Antigen unknown.

The researchers isolated CD4+ and CD8+ T cells from PBMCs by sorting. The source is a human donor in good health. The chain recombines TRBV2 with TRBJ2-4, with D possibly matching TRBD2 (5 bases). The specimen sequenced was CD8+ T cells sorted from blood. CDR3 coding DNA: TGTGCCAATAAGAGGAGTACCAGCGGAAACATTCAGTACTTC. This gives the protein CANKRSTSGNIQYF.